The 19 T cell receptor beta chains below come from one sample, sequenced in a study of blood T cell repertoires in COVID-19. The assay was immunoSEQ multiplex PCR, and TCRdb's table has in-frame clones only and misses some. This table holds about 400,000 clones, approximately 91% found once. Sequencing was performed on PBMCs or T cells enriched from blood (not recorded which). These receptors were collected from a middle-aged woman with acute COVID-19.

This clone occurred a few times. V and J are TRBV5-4 and TRBJ1-2; 11 positions agree with TRBD1. In germline, CDR1 is SGHNT, CDR2 YYREEE (reference sequence). This CDR3 spans 16 amino acids. With 4 bases clipped from V and 0 bases from J, the junction kept 5 bases outside the gene matches. This CDR3 is CASSKDRGQTNYGYTF. The CDR3 region has the DNA TGTGCCAGCAGCAAGGACAGGGGGCAGACTAACTATGGCTACACCTTC.

The rearrangement uses TRBV2 and TRBJ2-2; D is possibly TRBD1 (6 bases). Germline V gene data show CDR1 as SNHLY and CDR2 as FYNNEI. The CDR3 is made up of 15 amino acids. V shed 7 bases and J shed 2 bases, with 14 bases lying between them. Here the CDR3 reads CASTLGHLNTGELFF. The CDR3 DNA follows: TGTGCCAGCACCCTGGGACATCTTAACACCGGGGAGCTGTTTTTT.

The V call is TRBV7-4, the J call TRBJ1-5; D is undetermined. V was clipped by 3 bases and J by 6 bases, with 15 bases between them. CDR1 SGHVT and CDR2 SQSDAQ come from the germline V gene. This CDR3 is built from 15 residues. CDR3: CASSFGDVGGQPQHF. CDR3 sequence (DNA): TGTGCCAGCAGCTTTGGGGATGTTGGAGGTCAGCCCCAGCATTTT.

The chain couples TRBV6-6 to TRBJ2-2; 8 bases map to TRBD1. The CDR3 runs to 16 residues. The germline V gene encodes CDR1 MNHNY and CDR2 SVGAGI (reference sequence). The V gene end was trimmed by 6 bases and the J gene end by 7 bases; junction bases not matched to a gene: 13. The CDR3 DNA sequence: TGTGCCAGCAGCCAAACAAAGACAGGGGTTAACGGGGAGCTGTTTTTT. It is translated as CASSQTKTGVNGELFF.

This sequence joins TRBV30 and TRBJ1-5; 7 nucleotides line up with TRBD1. The CDR3 consists of 14 residues. V was clipped by 5 bases and J by 7 bases; unmatched bases: 11. Germline V lookup: CDR1 GTSNPN, CDR2 SVGIG (reference sequence). CDR3 loop: CAWGDGTVAQPQHF. The DNA for the CDR3 is TGTGCCTGGGGAGATGGGACAGTTGCCCAGCCCCAGCATTTT.

The chain carries TRBV6-5 and TRBJ2-1; D possibly corresponds to TRBD2 (5 bases). Germline CDR1 and CDR2: MNHEY and SVGAGI. The V and J ends lost 6 bases and 10 bases respectively, with 10 bases between them. CDR3 size: 11 residues. The CDR3 region has the DNA TGTGCCAGCAGGGTCAGAGGGGAGCAGTTCTTC. It translates to CASRVRGEQFF.

On this clone itself: The junction shows a germline mismatch at one end, possibly a read error. This rearrangement joins TRBV3-1 (or the pseudogene TRBV3-2) to TRBJ2-2; TRBD2 aligns across 12 bases. There are 13 residues in the CDR3. Germline lookup yields CDR1 LGHDT and CDR2 YNNKEL (reference sequence). The CDR3 protein is CASSFKLAGGLFF. In nucleotides, the CDR3 is TGTGCCAGCAGTTTCAAACTAGCGGGGGGGCTGTTTTTT.

The J gene is TRBJ2-5, the V gene TRBV30; possibly TRBD1 for D (6 bases). The CDR3 is 16 amino acids. V shed 1 base and J shed 4 bases, with 19 bases lying between them. CDR1 and CDR2 from the germline V gene are GTSNPN and SVGIG (reference sequence). CDR3 loop: CAWSEGVDENVETQYF. The CDR3 DNA reads TGTGCCTGGAGTGAGGGGGTTGATGAGAACGTAGAGACCCAGTACTTC. Using reference TRBV30 and TRBJ2-5 for the parts outside the CDR3, the full variable domain is SQTIHQWPATLVQPVGSPLSLECTVEGTSNPNLYWYRQAAGRGLQLLFYSVGIGQISSEVPQNLSASRPQDRQFILSSKKLLLSDSGFYLCAWSEGVDENVETQYFGPGTRLLVL.

V gene TRBV5-1 combines with J gene TRBJ2-3; D unresolved. CDR1 is SGHRS and CDR2 is YFSETQ in the germline V gene. CDR3 size: 14 residues. The ends were cut back, 1 base at V and 1 base at J, with 7 bases in the middle. CDR3 region: CASSLTEGTDTQYF. CDR3 sequence (DNA): TGCGCCAGCAGCTTGACTGAAGGCACAGATACGCAGTATTTT.

The V call is TRBV10-3, the J call TRBJ2-1, with 8 bases identical to TRBD1. Unmatched junction bases numbered 15, after V lost 4 bases and J lost 7 bases. The germline gives CDR1 ENHRY, CDR2 SYGVKD. The CDR3 totals 17 residues. CDR3 nucleotides: TGTGCCATCAGTGCCACCCCCGGGACAGGTTCTGTGAATGAGCAGTTCTTC. Translated: CAISATPGTGSVNEQFF.

The V call is TRBV5-6, the J call TRBJ1-2, with D perhaps matching TRBD1 (5 bases). Germline assignment: CDR1 SGHDT and CDR2 YYEEEE. Trimming shortened V by 0 bases and J by 7 bases, and 13 bases separated the two germline ends. The CDR3 is 14 amino acids. CDR3 nucleotide sequence: TGTGCCAGCAGCTTGGTCTTTATGGGGGGTGGCTACACCTTC. Amino acids: CASSLVFMGGGYTF.

This clone was seen just once. The V gene is TRBV4-1, the J gene TRBJ2-7; 10 nucleotides line up with TRBD2. Germline loops: CDR1 MGHRA, CDR2 YSYEKL. The CDR3 has 16 amino acids. The ends lost 0 bases at V and 4 bases at J; junction bases unmatched: 6. CDR3 nucleotide sequence: TGCGCCAGCAGCCAAGAAGGGGCTAGCGGGGGTTACGAGCAGTACTTC. It translates to CASSQEGASGGYEQYF.

This sequence joins TRBV9 and TRBJ1-2; 9 positions match TRBD1. J gave up 6 bases and V 2 bases, and 8 bases lay outside the gene matches. Germline-derived CDR1 and CDR2 are SGDLS and YYNGEE. This CDR3 is 15 amino acids long. CDR3 loop: CASSVGTGLRNGYTF. The CDR3 DNA reads TGTGCCAGCAGCGTGGGGACAGGGCTGAGGAATGGCTACACCTTC.

This chain uses TRBV20-1 with TRBJ2-5; 7 bases match TRBD2. This CDR3 has 11 amino acids. The junction had 0 bases not matched to a gene; V was cut back by 5 bases and J by 3 bases. Per germline, CDR1 DFQATT and CDR2 SNEGSKA (reference sequence). CDR3: CSAGGEETQYF. The CDR3 nucleotides read TGCAGTGCTGGGGGGGAAGAGACCCAGTACTTC.

CDR3 residues: CASSIYPGQTSPQHF. The DNA for the CDR3 is TGTGCCAGTAGTATATACCCGGGACAAACATCGCCCCAGCATTTT. The genes are TRBV19 and TRBJ1-5, with a possible D match to TRBD1 (6 bases). CDR1 and CDR2 from the germline V gene are LNHDA and SQIVND (reference sequence). Trimming removed 2 bases from V and 9 bases from J, with 17 bases in between. The CDR3 length is 15 residues.

The J gene is TRBJ2-7, the V gene TRBV5-6, with 9 bases lining up with TRBD1. The CDR3 length is 18 residues. The junction had 15 bases not matched to a gene; V was cut back by 3 bases and J by 2 bases. Germline V gives CDR1 SGHDT, CDR2 YYEEEE. CDR3 DNA sequence: TGTGCCAGCAGCTCCTTCGGGAGACCGGGACAGGGAACCTACGAGCAGTACTTC. Its protein product is CASSSFGRPGQGTYEQYF.

The J gene is TRBJ2-7, the V gene TRBV2, with D perhaps TRBD1 (6 bases). V gave up 6 bases and J gave up 2 bases, with 8 bases separating them. CDR1 SNHLY and CDR2 FYNNEI come from the germline V gene. CDR3 length: 12 amino acids. This CDR3 reads CASRQGAYEQYF. The CDR3 DNA is TGTGCCAGCAGACAGGGAGCCTACGAGCAGTACTTC.

The V call is TRBV30, the J call TRBJ2-5, with unresolved D. V was shortened by 4 bases and J by 3 bases, with 15 bases between the two germline ends. Germline loops: CDR1 GTSNPN, CDR2 SVGIG (reference sequence). This CDR3 is 14 amino acids long. CDR3 DNA: TGTGCCTGGAACTATGTTGGTTTTAAAGAGACCCAGTACTTC. This codes for CAWNYVGFKETQYF.

The gene calls are TRBV6-5 and TRBJ1-1; tentative D call: TRBD1 (5 bases). The CDR3 runs to 14 residues. Trimming took 6 bases from V and 5 from J, leaving 16 bases between them. Germline lookup yields CDR1 MNHEY and CDR2 SVGAGI. The CDR3 DNA is TGTGCCAGCAGGTTCATTCGGGGGGGGACTGAAGCTTTCTTT. As protein: CASRFIRGGTEAFF.